This T cell receptor beta chain originates from a study of cytomegalovirus exposure and HLA in healthy donors (dated by TCRdb to about 2017). For context, the study as a whole: According to a later analysis, one platform produced both the roughly 120 validation repertoires and the roughly 650 repertoires of the first cohort. The study aimed to test whether cataloging public T cell receptors could reveal signatures of past pathogen exposure. Besides the first cohort of under 700 subjects, a separate validation cohort made up of over a hundred different subjects was used. To predict cytomegalovirus infection status, the study brought together high-throughput TCR immunosequencing, statistical association of individual TCRs with disease status, and machine learning. The investigation overall reported the following: In the study, around 150 TCR beta chains were listed as associated with cytomegalovirus. It was suggested by the authors that the approach could potentially be generalized to other disease states and immunological phenotypes. Most TCR sequences were seen in very few donors, while some public TCRs were found in many individuals. Of the cluster scores, 90% to 95% were above 0 in a later analysis, which found that TCRs clustered in the first cohort also tended to co-occur in the 95 to 150 validation repertoires. In both the original and validation cohorts, the classifier was reported to diagnose cytomegalovirus status with high specificity and sensitivity. A later analysis lacked HLA typing for the validation cohort, so it scored co-occurrence in that cohort across all 120 repertoires. A few of the identified cytomegalovirus-associated TCR beta chains were confirmed in vitro to be specific for cytomegalovirus antigens.

Donors formed part of the validation cohort, which comprised 95 to 150 subjects and was distinct from the first cohort of under 800 subjects. On this clone: Which antigen it targets is not known. The input lacks base qualities; no much larger clone sits a single base away.

Library preparation used the immunoSEQ multiplex PCR assay. As for the original processing: To diagnose cytomegalovirus status from the catalog of TCR beta chain sequences, a statistical classification framework was built. As stored in TCRdb, this immuneACCESS dataset retains in-frame rearrangements with V and J assigned. A fraction of the clones does not appear; measured against another copy, unresolved V genes explain less than half of the discrepancy, and the remainder lacks a known reason. V, J and clone size derive from that table, while D and trimming were established from the DNA sequence. The sample yields about 130,000 clones; approximately 95% were counted once. The ten top clones hold 1.5% to 2% of the sample. CDR1 is given as SGHRS and CDR2 as YFSETQ, both from the germline V gene. Inclusive of the bounding cysteine and phenylalanine, the CDR3 is 16 residues long. Solely the CDR3 DNA is kept, with 48 bases framed from the first base. Trimming accounts for 4 bases at V and 4 bases at J, while the number of junction bases matched to no gene is 6.

Source material: PBMCs. The sequence is built from TRBV5-1 and TRBJ2-5; 14 nucleotides in the junction match TRBD2. This TCR came from a man aged 18 to 30 in good health and CMV-seronegative. Here the CDR3 is given as CASSPGLAGGRETQYF. The bases are TGCGCCAGCAGCCCAGGACTAGCGGGAGGTCGAGAGACCCAGTACTTC.